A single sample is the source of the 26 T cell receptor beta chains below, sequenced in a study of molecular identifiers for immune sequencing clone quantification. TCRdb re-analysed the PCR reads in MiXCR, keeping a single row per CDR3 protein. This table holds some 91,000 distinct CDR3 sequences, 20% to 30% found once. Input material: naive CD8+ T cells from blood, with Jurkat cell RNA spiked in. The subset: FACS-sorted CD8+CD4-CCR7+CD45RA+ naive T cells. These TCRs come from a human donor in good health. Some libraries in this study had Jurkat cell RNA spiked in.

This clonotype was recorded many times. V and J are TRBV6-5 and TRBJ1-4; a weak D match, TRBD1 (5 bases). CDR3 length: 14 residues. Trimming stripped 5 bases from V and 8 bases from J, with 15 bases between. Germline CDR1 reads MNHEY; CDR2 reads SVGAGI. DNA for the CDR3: TGTGCCAGCAGTGCGGGACTTCGGGGGGAAAAACTGTTTTTT. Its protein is CASSAGLRGEKLFF.

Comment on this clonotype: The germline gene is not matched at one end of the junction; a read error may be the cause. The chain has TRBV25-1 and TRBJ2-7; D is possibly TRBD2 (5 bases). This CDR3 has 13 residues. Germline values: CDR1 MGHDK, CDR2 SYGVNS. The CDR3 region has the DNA TGTGCCAGCGGTGAATCGGGGTTCTACGAGCAGCACTTC. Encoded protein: CASGESGFYEQHF.

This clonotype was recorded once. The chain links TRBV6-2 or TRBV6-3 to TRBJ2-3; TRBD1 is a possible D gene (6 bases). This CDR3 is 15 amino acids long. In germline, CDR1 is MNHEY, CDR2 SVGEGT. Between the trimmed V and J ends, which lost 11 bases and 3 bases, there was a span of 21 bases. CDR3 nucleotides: TGTGCCCGCACCGACGTCAGGGGCGAGACAGATACGCAGTATTTT. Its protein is CARTDVRGETDTQYF.

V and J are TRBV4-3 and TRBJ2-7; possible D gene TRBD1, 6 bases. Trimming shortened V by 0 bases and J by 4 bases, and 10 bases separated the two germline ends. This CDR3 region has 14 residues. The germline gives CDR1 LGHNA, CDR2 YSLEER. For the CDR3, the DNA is TGCGCCAGCAGCCAAGATACAGGGATTTACGAGCAGTACTTC. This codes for CASSQDTGIYEQYF.

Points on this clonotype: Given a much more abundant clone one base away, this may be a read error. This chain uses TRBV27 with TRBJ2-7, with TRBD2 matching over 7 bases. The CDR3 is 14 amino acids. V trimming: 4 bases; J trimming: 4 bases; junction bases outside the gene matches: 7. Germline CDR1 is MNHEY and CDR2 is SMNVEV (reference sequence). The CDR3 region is CASSWGRGEYEQYF. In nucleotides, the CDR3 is TGTGCCAGCAGTTGGGGACGGGGGGAGTACGAGCAGTACTTC.

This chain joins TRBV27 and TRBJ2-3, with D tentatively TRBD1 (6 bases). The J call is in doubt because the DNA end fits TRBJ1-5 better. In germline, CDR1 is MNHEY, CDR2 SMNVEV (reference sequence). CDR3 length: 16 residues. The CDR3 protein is CASSRYRASLTDTQHF. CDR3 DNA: TGTGCCAGCAGCCGCTACAGGGCTTCACTGACAGATACGCAGCATTTT.

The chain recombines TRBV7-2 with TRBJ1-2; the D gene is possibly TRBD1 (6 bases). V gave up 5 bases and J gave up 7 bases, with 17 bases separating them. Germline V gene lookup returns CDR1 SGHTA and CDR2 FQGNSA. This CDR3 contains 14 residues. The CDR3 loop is CASSRFTGSSGYTF. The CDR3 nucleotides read TGTGCCAGCAGCAGATTCACAGGGTCTTCTGGCTACACCTTC.

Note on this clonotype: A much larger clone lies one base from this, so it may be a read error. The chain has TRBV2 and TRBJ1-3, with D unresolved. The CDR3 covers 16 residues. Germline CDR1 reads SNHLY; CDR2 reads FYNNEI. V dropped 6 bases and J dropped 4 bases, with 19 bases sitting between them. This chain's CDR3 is CASSIPGEAPGNTIYF. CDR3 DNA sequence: TGTGCCAGCAGCATCCCTGGTGAGGCTCCGGGAAACACCATATATTTT.

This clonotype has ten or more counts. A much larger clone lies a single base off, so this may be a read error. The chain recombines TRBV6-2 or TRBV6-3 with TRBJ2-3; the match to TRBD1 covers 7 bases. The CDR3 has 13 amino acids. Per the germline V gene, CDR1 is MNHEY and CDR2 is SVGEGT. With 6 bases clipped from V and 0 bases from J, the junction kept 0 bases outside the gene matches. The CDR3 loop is CASSRGSTDTQYF. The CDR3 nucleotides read TGTGCCAGCAGCAGGGGGAGCACAGATACGCAGTATTTT.

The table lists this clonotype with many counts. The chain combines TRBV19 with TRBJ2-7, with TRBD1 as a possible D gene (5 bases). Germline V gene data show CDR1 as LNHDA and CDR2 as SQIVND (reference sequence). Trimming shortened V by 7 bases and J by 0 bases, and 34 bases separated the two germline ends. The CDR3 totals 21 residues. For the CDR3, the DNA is TGTGCCAGTATTCCTCCACCCCTCGGCCCTCTTCTGACAGAGAGCTCCTACGAGCAGTACTTC. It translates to CASIPPPLGPLLTESSYEQYF.

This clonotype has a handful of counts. CDR3 sequence reads: CASSYFGNEQFF. Here the CDR3 DNA reads TGTGCCAGTAGTTATTTCGGCAATGAGCAGTTCTTC. The rearrangement links TRBV19 to TRBJ2-1; no firm D call. V shed 5 bases and J shed 6 bases, with 8 bases lying between them. Germline V gene sequence: CDR1 LNHDA, CDR2 SQIVND (reference sequence). This CDR3 region has 12 residues.

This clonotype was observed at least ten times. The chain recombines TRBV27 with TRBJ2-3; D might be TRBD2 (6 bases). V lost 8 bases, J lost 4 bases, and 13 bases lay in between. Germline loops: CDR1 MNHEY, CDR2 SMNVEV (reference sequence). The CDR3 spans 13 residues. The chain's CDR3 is CASGAGSPDTQYF. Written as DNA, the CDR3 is TGTGCCAGCGGGGCGGGATCGCCAGATACGCAGTATTTT.

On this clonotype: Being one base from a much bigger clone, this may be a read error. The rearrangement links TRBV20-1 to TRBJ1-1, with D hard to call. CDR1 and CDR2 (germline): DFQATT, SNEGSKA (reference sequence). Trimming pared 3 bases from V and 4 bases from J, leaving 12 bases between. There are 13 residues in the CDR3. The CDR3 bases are TGCAGTGCTAGCGTCTACGGAGGCACTGAAGCTTTCTTT. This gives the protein CSASVYGGTEAFF.

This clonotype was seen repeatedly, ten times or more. This chain's CDR3 is CASSFNSNTEMFF. CDR3 DNA: TGTGCCAGCAGTTTTAACAGTAACACTGAGATGTTCTTC. The chain couples TRBV12-3 or TRBV12-4 to TRBJ2-1; no reliable D call. The CDR3 runs to 13 residues. Trimming shortened V by 3 bases and J by 15 bases, and 18 bases separated the two germline ends.

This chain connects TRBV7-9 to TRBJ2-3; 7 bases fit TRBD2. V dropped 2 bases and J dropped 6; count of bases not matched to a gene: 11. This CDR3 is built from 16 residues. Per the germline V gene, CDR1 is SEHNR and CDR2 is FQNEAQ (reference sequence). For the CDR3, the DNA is TGTGCCAGCAGCTTATTTGTGGGAGGGCCTCCTGATACGCAGTATTTT. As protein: CASSLFVGGPPDTQYF.

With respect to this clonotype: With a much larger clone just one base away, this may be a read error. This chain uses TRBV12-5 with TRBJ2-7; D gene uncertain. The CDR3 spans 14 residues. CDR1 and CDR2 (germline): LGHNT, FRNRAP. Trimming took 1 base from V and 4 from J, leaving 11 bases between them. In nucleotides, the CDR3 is TGTGCTAGTGGTTTGGACAGCGAGGTGTACGAGCAGTACTTC. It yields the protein CASGLDSEVYEQYF.

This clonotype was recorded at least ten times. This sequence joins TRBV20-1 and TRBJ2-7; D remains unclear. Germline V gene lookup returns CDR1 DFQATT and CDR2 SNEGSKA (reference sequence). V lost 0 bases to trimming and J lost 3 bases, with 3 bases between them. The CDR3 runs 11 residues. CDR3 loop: CSARELYEQYF. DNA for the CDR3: TGCAGTGCTAGAGAACTCTACGAGCAGTACTTC.

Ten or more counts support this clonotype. The chain's CDR3 is CAWSWVGGTEAFF. The CDR3 DNA reads TGTGCCTGGAGTTGGGTCGGGGGGACTGAAGCTTTCTTT. The rearrangement links TRBV30 to TRBJ1-1; a possible D gene is TRBD1 (5 bases). Trimming left V 2 bases short and J 5 bases short, with 12 bases between. The CDR3 is 13 amino acids. The germline CDR1 and CDR2 sequences are GTSNPN and SVGIG (reference sequence). The full variable domain, with the rest looked up from reference TRBV30 and TRBJ1-1, is SQTIHQWPATLVQPVGSPLSLECTVEGTSNPNLYWYRQAAGRGLQLLFYSVGIGQISSEVPQNLSASRPQDRQFILSSKKLLLSDSGFYLCAWSWVGGTEAFFGQGTRLTVV.

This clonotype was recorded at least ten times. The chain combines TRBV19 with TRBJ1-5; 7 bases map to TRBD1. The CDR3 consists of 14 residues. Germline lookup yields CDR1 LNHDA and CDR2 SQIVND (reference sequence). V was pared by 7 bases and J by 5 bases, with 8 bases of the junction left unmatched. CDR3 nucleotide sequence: TGTGCCAGTACCACAACAGGGGCCCATCAGCCCCAGCATTTT. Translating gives CASTTTGAHQPQHF.

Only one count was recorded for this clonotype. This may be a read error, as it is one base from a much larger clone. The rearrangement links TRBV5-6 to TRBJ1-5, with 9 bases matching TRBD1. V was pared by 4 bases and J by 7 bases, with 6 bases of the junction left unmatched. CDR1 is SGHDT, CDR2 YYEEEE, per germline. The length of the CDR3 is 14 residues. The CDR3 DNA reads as TGTGCCAGCAGCGGCGGGACAGGGCAACAGCCCCAGCATTTT. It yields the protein CASSGGTGQQPQHF.

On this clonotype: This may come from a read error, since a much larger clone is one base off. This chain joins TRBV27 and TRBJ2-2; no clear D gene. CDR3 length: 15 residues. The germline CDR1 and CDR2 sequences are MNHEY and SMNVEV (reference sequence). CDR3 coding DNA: TGTACCAGCAGTTTTCTCCCACGAAACACCGGGGAGCTGTTTTTT. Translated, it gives CTSSFLPRNTGELFF.

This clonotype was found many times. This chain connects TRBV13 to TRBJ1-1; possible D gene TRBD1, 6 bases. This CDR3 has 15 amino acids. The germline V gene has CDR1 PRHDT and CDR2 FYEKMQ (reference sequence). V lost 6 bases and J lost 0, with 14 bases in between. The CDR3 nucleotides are TGTGCCAGCAGATCGAGAGGGGGAGTGAACACTGAAGCTTTCTTT. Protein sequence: CASRSRGGVNTEAFF.

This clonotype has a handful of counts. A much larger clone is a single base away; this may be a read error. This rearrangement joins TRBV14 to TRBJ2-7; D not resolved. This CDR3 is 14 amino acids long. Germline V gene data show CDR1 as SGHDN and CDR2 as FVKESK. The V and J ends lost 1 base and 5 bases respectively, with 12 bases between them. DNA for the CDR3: TGTGCCAGCAGCCAAGCAGCCGGGTCCGACGAGCAGTACTTC. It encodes CASSQAAGSDEQYF.

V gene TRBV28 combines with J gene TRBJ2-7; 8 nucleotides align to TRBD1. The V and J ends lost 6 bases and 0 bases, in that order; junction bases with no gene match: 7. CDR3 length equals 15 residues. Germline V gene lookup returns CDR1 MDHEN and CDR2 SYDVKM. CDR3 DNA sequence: TGTGCCAGCAGCCCCGTTACAGGGGGCTCCTACGAGCAGTACTTC. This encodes CASSPVTGGSYEQYF.

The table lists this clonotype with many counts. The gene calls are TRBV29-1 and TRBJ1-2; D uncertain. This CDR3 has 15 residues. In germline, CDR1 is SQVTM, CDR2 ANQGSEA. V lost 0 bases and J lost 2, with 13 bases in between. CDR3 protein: CSVEEPALGNYGYTF. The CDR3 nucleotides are TGCAGCGTTGAAGAACCCGCCCTAGGAAACTATGGCTACACCTTC.

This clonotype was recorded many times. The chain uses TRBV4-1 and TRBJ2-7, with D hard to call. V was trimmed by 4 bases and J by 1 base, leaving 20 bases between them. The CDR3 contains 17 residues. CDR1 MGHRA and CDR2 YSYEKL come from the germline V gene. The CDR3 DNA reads TGCGCCAGCAGCCTCCGGGCCCAGCGAGAGGTGTCCTACGAGCAGTACTTC. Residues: CASSLRAQREVSYEQYF.